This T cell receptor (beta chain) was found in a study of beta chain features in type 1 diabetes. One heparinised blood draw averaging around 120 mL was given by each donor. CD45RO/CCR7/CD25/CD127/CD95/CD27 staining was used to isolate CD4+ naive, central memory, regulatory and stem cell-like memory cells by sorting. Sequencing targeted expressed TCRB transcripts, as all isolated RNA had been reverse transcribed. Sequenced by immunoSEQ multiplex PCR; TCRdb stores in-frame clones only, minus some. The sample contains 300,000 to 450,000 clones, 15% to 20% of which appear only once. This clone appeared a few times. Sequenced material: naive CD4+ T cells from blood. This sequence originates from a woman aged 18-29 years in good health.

The CDR3 protein is CASSHRDTEAFF. DNA of the CDR3: TGTGCCAGCAGCCACAGGGACACTGAAGCTTTCTTT. The chain couples TRBV7-8 to TRBJ1-1; weak D call: TRBD1 (6 bases). The CDR3 extends over 12 amino acids. CDR1 SGHVS and CDR2 FQNEAQ come from the germline V gene. V dropped 5 bases and J dropped 3 bases, with 7 bases sitting between them.